This TCR beta chain was obtained from a study of T cells after yellow fever vaccination. General observations from the study: Peak timing came faster in the weaker secondary response, day 5 versus 15. CD4 and CD8 compartments shared a small share of clonotypes, likely from convergent recombination. Detected again after the booster were most primary-vaccination clones, at 95% to 96% CD4 and more than 70% CD8.

5'RACE template switching generated TCR cDNA, adding a universal primer site and UMIs. Each CDR3 protein gets one entry after TCRdb re-called the 5' RACE reads with MiXCR. The table includes some 96,000 distinct CDR3 sequences, approximately 8.4% detected once. V was trimmed by 4 bases and J by 14 bases, leaving 13 bases between them. This CDR3 region has 12 residues. In germline, CDR1 is SGHRS, CDR2 YFSETQ. V usage is TRBV5-1 and J usage is TRBJ1-6; no definite D call. The clonotype was recovered from a man aged 18 to 30 who received the YFV17D yellow fever vaccine. Here the sequenced sample was CD8+ T cells not binding an NS4B(214-222) dextramer, sorted from PBMCs, taken around 15 days after the first yellow fever vaccination. The CDR3 here is CASSLGDYTLHF. The CDR3 DNA reads as TGCGCCAGCAGCCTGGGAGACTATACCCTCCACTTT.